This TCR beta chain comes out of a study of cytomegalovirus exposure and HLA in healthy donors. Study-wide points: CMV antigen specificity was confirmed in vitro for a few CMV-associated chains. A link between a missense DCLRE1C variant and TCR beta V- and J-gene trimming emerged from a later analysis.

In the PCR, 60 Vbeta and 13 Jbeta primers were used. In the authors' methods: About 10 million of tens of millions of unique TCR beta chains were shared, per a later count. Profiled with immunoSEQ multiplex PCR; TCRdb holds only in-frame clones, not every one. V, J and clone size are those of that table, while D and trimming were read from the DNA. The table shows approximately 160,000 clones, with less than 90% occurring only once. This clone appeared a single time. Antigen unknown. Source material: PBMCs. The origin of this receptor is a woman aged 50 to 65 in good health and CMV-seropositive.

The CDR3 reads CATEEAGAAQETQYF. The CDR3 DNA sequence: TGTGCCACGGAGGAAGCGGGTGCCGCCCAAGAGACCCAGTACTTC. V gene TRBV10-3 combines with J gene TRBJ2-5, with D perhaps matching TRBD2 (6 bases). The CDR3 sequence is 15 residues long. V gave up 10 bases and J gave up 1 base, with 19 bases separating them. Germline V gives CDR1 ENHRY, CDR2 SYGVKD.